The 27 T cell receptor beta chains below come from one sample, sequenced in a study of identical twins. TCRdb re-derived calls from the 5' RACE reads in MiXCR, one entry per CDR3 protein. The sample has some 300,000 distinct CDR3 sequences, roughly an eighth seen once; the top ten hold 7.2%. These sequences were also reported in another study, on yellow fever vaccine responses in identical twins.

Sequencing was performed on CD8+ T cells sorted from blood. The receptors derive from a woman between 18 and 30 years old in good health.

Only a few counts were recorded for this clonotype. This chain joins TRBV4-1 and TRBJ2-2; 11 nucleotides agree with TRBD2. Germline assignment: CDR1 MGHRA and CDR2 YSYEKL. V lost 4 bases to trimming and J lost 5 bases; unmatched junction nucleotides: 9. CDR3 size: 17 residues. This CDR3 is CASSPSGRPTGTGELFF. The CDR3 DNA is TGCGCCAGCAGCCCTAGCGGGAGGCCCACTGGGACCGGGGAGCTGTTTTTT.

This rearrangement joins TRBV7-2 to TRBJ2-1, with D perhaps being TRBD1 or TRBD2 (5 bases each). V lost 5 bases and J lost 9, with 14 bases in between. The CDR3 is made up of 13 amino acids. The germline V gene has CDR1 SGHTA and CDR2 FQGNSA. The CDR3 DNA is TGTGCCAGCAGCACCGGGACCCCAGGTGAGCAGTTCTTC. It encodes CASSTGTPGEQFF.

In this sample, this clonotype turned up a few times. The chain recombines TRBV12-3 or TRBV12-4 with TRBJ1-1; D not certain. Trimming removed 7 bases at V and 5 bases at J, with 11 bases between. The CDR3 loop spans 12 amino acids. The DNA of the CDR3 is TGTGCCAGCACTAAGGGTCTAACTGAAGCTTTCTTT. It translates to CASTKGLTEAFF.

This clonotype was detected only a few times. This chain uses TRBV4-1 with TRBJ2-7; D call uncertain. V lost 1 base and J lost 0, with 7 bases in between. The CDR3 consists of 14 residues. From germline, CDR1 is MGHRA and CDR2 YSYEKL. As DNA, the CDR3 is TGCGCCAGCAGCCAAGGAAGGAGCTCCTACGAGCAGTACTTC. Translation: CASSQGRSSYEQYF.

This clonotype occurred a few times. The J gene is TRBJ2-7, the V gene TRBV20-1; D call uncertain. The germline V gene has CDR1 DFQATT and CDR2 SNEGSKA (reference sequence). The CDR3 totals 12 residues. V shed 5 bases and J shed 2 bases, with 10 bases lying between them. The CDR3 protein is CSAERITYEQYF. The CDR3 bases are TGCAGTGCTGAACGGATAACCTACGAGCAGTACTTC.

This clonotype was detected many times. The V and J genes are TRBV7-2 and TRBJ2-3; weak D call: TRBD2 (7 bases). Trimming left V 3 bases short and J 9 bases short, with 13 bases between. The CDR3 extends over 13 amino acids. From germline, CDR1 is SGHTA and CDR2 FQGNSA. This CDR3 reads CASSFGGGATQYF. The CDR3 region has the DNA TGTGCCAGCAGCTTCGGAGGGGGGGCCACGCAGTATTTT.

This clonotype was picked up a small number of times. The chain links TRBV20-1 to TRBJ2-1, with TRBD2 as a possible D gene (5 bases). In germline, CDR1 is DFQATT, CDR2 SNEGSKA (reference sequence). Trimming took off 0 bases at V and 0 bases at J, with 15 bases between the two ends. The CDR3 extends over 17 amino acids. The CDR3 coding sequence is TGCAGTGCTAGAGATTTAGAGGGCGGAAACTCCTACAATGAGCAGTTCTTC. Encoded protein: CSARDLEGGNSYNEQFF.

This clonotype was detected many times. CDR3 amino acids: CASSLVFVQGGPGGSGQYV. The DNA for the CDR3 is TGCGCCAGCAGCTTGGTTTTTGTACAAGGCGGGCCAGGAGGGTCCGGGCAGTACGTC. The chain employs TRBV5-1 and TRBJ2-7, with D possibly being TRBD2 (6 bases). V lost 0 bases, J lost 9 bases, and 31 bases lay in between. This CDR3 comprises 19 residues. Germline loops: CDR1 SGHRS, CDR2 YFSETQ.

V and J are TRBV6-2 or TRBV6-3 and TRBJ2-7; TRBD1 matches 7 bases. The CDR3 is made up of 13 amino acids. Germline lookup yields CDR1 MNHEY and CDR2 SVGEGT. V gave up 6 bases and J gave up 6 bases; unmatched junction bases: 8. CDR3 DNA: TGTGCCAGCAGCATGACAGGGCCAGGCGAGCAGTACGTC. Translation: CASSMTGPGEQYV.

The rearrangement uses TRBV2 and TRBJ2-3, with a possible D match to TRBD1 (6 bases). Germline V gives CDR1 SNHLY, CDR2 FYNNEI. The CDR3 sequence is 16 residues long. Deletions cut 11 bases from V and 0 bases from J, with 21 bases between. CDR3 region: CAVRIRDTHSTDTQYF. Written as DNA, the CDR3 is TGTGCCGTGAGAATCCGGGACACCCATAGCACAGATACGCAGTATTTT.

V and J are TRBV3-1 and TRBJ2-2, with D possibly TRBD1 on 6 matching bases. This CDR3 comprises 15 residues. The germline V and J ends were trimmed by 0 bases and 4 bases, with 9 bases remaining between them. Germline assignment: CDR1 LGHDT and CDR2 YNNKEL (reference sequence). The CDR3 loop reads CASSQDLGGTGELFF. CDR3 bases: TGTGCCAGCAGCCAAGATCTAGGGGGCACCGGGGAGCTGTTTTTT.

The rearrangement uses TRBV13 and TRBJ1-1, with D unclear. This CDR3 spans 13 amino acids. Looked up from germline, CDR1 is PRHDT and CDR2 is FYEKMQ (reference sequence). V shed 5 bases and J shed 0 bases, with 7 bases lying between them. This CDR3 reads CASSPPVNTEAFF. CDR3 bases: TGTGCCAGCAGCCCCCCAGTGAACACTGAAGCTTTCTTT.

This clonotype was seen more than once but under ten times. The CDR3 bases are TGTGCCAGTAGTGAGGGCAGGGAGGTCACTGAAGCTTTCTTT. As protein: CASSEGREVTEAFF. The chain carries TRBV19 and TRBJ1-1; D is perhaps TRBD1 (5 bases). V lost 5 bases, J lost 4 bases, and 14 bases lay in between. Per germline, CDR1 LNHDA and CDR2 SQIVND (reference sequence). The CDR3 loop spans 14 amino acids.

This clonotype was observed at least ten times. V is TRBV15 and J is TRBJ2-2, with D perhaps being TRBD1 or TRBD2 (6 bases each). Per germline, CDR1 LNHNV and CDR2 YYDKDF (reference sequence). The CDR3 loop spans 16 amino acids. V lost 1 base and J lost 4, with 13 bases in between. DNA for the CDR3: TGTGCCACCAGCAGAGCTATGGAGGGGGTCACCGGGGAGCTGTTTTTT. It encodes CATSRAMEGVTGELFF.

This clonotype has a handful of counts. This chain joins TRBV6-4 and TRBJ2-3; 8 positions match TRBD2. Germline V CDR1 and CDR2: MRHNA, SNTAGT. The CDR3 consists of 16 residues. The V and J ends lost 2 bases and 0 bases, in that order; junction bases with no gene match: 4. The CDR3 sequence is CASSDESGGSTDTQYF. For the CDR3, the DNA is TGTGCCAGCAGTGACGAGAGCGGGGGAAGCACAGATACGCAGTATTTT.

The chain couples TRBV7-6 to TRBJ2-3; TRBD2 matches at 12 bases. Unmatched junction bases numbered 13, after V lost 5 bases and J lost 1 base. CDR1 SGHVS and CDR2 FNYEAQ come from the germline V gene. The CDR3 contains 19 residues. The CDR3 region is CASSAEWLAGGPGTDTQYF. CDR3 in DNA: TGTGCCAGCAGCGCCGAATGGCTAGCGGGGGGGCCGGGCACAGATACGCAGTATTTT.

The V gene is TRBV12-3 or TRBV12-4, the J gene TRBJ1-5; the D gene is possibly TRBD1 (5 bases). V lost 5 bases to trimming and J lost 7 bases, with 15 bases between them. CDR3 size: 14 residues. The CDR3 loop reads CASSVRGGRQPQHF. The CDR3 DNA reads TGTGCCAGCAGTGTTCGGGGGGGTAGGCAGCCCCAGCATTTT.

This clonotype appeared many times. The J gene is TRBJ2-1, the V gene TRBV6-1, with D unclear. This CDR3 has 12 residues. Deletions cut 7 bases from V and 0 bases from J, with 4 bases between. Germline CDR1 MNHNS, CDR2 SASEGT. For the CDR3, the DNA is TGTGCCAGCACGCACTCCTACAATGAGCAGTTCTTC. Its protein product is CASTHSYNEQFF.

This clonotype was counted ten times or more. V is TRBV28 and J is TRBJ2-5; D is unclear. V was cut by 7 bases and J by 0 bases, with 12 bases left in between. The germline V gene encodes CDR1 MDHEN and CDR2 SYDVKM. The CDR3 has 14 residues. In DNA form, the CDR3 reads TGTGCCAGCAACAGAGGACGGTACCAAGAGACCCAGTACTTC. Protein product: CASNRGRYQETQYF.

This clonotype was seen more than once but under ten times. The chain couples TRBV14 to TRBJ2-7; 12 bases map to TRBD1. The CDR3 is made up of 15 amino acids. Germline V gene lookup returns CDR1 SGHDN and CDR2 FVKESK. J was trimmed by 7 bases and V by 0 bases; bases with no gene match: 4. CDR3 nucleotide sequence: TGTGCCAGCAGCCAAGAGGGACAGGGGGCGAAAGAGCAGTACTTC. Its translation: CASSQEGQGAKEQYF. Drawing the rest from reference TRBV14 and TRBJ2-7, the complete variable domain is EAGVTQFPSHSVIEKGQTVTLRCDPISGHDNLYWYRRVMGKEIKFLLHFVKESKQDESGMPNNRFLAERTGGTYSTLKVQPAELEDSGVYFCASSQEGQGAKEQYFGPGTRLTVT.

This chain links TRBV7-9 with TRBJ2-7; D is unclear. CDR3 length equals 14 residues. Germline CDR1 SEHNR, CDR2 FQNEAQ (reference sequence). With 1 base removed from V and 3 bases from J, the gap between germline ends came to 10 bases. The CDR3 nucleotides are TGTGCCAGCAGCTTAGTTGGGGAAGTCTACGAGCAGTACGTC. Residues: CASSLVGEVYEQYV.

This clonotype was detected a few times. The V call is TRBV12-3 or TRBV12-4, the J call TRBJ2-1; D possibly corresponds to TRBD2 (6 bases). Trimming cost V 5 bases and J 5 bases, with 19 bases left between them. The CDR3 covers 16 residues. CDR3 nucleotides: TGTGCCAGCAGTACCCTGGGACTGCCCGGGAACAATGAGCAGTTCTTC. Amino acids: CASSTLGLPGNNEQFF.

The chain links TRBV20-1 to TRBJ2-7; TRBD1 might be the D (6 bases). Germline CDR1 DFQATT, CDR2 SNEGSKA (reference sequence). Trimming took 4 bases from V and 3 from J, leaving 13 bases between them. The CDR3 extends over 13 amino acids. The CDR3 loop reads CSANRADDYEQYV. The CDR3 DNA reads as TGCAGTGCTAACAGGGCCGACGACTACGAGCAGTACGTC.

The CDR3 loop reads CASSQDGDGGATDTQYF. CDR3 bases: TGTGCCAGCAGCCAAGATGGTGATGGAGGGGCCACAGATACGCAGTATTTT. The chain couples TRBV3-1 to TRBJ2-3; D is perhaps TRBD2 (6 bases). The germline V and J ends were trimmed by 0 bases and 2 bases, with 15 bases remaining between them. Per the germline V gene, CDR1 is LGHDT and CDR2 is YNNKEL (reference sequence). There are 17 residues in the CDR3.

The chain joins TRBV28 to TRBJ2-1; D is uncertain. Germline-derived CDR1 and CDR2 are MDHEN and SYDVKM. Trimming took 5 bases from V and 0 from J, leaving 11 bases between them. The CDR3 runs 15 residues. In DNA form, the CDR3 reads TGTGCCAGCAGTCCACGCCCGAGCTCCTACAATGAGCAGTTCTTC. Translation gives CASSPRPSSYNEQFF.

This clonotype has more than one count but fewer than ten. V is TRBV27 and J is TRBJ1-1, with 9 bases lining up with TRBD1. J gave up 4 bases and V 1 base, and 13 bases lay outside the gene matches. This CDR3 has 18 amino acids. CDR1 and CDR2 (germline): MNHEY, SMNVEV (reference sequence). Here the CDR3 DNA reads TGTGCCAGCAGTTTATTCACAGGGGGCCCCCTCGAGAGCACTGAAGCTTTCTTT. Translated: CASSLFTGGPLESTEAFF.

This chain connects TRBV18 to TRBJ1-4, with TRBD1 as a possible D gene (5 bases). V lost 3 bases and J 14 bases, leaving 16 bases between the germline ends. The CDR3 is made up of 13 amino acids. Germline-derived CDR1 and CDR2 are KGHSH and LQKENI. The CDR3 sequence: CASSPAQAPQLFF. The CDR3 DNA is TGTGCCAGCTCACCTGCACAGGCCCCGCAGCTGTTTTTT.